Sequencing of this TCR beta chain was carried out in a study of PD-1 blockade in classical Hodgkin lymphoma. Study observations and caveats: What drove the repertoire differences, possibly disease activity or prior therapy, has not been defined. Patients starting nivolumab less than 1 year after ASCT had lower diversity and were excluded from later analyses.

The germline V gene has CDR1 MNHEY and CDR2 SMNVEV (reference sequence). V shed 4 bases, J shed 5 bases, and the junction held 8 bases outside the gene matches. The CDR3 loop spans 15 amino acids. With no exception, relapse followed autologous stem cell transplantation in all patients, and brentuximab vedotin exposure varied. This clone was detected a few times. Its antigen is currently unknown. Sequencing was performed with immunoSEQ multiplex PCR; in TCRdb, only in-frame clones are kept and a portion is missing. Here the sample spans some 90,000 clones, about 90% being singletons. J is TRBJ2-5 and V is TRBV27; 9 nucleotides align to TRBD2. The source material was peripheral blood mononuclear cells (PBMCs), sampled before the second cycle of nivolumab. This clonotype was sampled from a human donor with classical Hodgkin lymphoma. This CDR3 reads CASSSLAGVYETQYF. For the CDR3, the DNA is TGTGCCAGCAGTTCATTAGCGGGAGTGTATGAGACCCAGTACTTC.